This TCR beta chain was sequenced during a study of blood T cell repertoires in COVID-19. Whole-study context: Samples came from the United States, Italy and Spain, spanning acute and convalescent COVID-19. Sources were T cells, B-cell-depleted T cells, or PBMCs; the material itself was cDNA or gDNA.

Original processing methods: It was from reference gene primer amplification that nucleated cell counts were estimated. Assay: immunoSEQ multiplex PCR; the TCRdb copy retains only in-frame clones and omits some. V, J and clone size derive from that table, while D and trimming were established from the DNA sequence. The sample lists under 150,000 clones, less than 85% occurring once. This CDR3 comprises 15 residues. Germline-derived CDR1 and CDR2 are SGDLS and YYNGEE. Trimming shortened V by 3 bases and J by 1 base, and 13 bases separated the two germline ends. Sequenced input: peripheral blood. The gene calls are TRBV9 and TRBJ1-1; D is possibly TRBD1 (6 bases). This receptor was taken from a human donor in a cohort sampled during active COVID-19. Here the CDR3 reads CASSERGTSNTEAFF. The DNA for the CDR3 is TGTGCCAGCAGCGAAAGGGGGACATCGAACACTGAAGCTTTCTTT.